One sample yielded the 27 T cell receptor beta chains listed below, sequenced in a study of CD8 T cells in ankylosing spondylitis. TCRdb itself ran the 5' RACE reads through MiXCR, one entry per CDR3 protein. There are 200,000 to 300,000 distinct CDR3 sequences in the sample; about 9.1% occur only once, and 6.8% lies in the top ten. What was sequenced was blood, either unsorted or a sorted T cell fraction (not recorded which). These receptors were obtained from a male donor with ankylosing spondylitis or in good health (not recorded which).

Concerning this clonotype: At one end the junction does not follow the germline gene, possibly because of a read error. The V call is TRBV6-2 or TRBV6-3, the J call TRBJ2-1; perhaps D is TRBD1 or TRBD2 (5 bases each). The CDR3 runs 16 residues. CDR1 is MNHEY and CDR2 is SVGEGT in the germline V gene. CDR3 coding DNA: TGTGCCAGCACTGAAAGGGGACGGTCTCGGCTCAATGGGCAGTTCTTC. Translating gives CASTERGRSRLNGQFF.

This clonotype was detected ten times or more. This rearrangement joins TRBV5-1 to TRBJ2-3; D is possibly TRBD2 (6 bases). V lost 4 bases and J 4 bases, leaving 19 bases between the germline ends. The CDR3 consists of 16 residues. Germline V gene lookup returns CDR1 SGHRS and CDR2 YFSETQ. CDR3 region: CASSPTLGRGPDTQYF. The CDR3 DNA reads TGCGCCAGCAGCCCTACCTTGGGGCGGGGACCAGATACGCAGTATTTT.

Turning to this clonotype: One end of the junction is discordant with germline, which a read error may explain. This rearrangement joins TRBV5-1 to TRBJ2-1, with D maybe TRBD2 (6 bases). There are 12 residues in the CDR3. Germline CDR1 SGHRS, CDR2 YFSETQ. The CDR3 spells CASSLTRDFRVF. In DNA, the CDR3 is TGCGCCAGCAGCTTGACCCGGGACTTTCGGGTCTTC.

V gene TRBV12-3 or TRBV12-4 combines with J gene TRBJ2-1; TRBD2 aligns across 11 bases. The CDR3 is made up of 16 amino acids. J gave up 3 bases and V 4 bases, and 5 bases lay outside the gene matches. The CDR3 protein is CASSSTGLAVYNEQFF. In nucleotides, the CDR3 is TGTGCCAGCAGTTCGACGGGACTAGCGGTCTACAATGAGCAGTTCTTC.

This clonotype was observed a handful of times. This sequence joins TRBV7-2 and TRBJ1-1, with a weak D call TRBD1 (5 bases). V was shortened by 2 bases and J by 1 base, with 14 bases between the two germline ends. Germline V lookup: CDR1 SGHTA, CDR2 FQGNSA. This CDR3 is 16 amino acids long. Written as DNA, the CDR3 is TGTGCCAGCAGCTTACTGGGAGAAGGGGCGAACACTGAAGCTTTCTTT. Translation gives CASSLLGEGANTEAFF.

This clonotype was found many times. This chain joins TRBV7-2 and TRBJ2-7; 13 positions match TRBD2. Trimming cost V 5 bases and J 3 bases; bases outside gene matches: 4. CDR1 and CDR2 (germline): SGHTA, FQGNSA. This CDR3 has 15 amino acids. In DNA, the CDR3 is TGTGCCAGCAGCCAAGGGACTAGCGGGATCTACGAGCAGTACTTC. Translated, it gives CASSQGTSGIYEQYF.

This clonotype was seen more than once but under ten times. V and J are TRBV7-9 and TRBJ2-1; the match to TRBD2 covers 9 bases. The CDR3 is 15 residues long. CDR1 is SEHNR, CDR2 FQNEAQ, per germline (reference sequence). V trimming: 7 bases; J trimming: 6 bases; junction bases outside the gene matches: 10. The CDR3 protein is CASIPEGGGANEQFF. CDR3 bases: TGTGCCAGCATCCCGGAGGGCGGGGGGGCCAATGAGCAGTTCTTC.

This clonotype appeared many times. The V call is TRBV15, the J call TRBJ2-3; 9 positions agree with TRBD1. Trimming cost V 1 base and J 9 bases; bases outside gene matches: 5. The germline V gene encodes CDR1 LNHNV and CDR2 YYDKDF (reference sequence). This CDR3 region has 14 residues. CDR3 amino acids: CATSRVTGGATQYF. Here the CDR3 DNA reads TGTGCCACCAGCAGAGTTACAGGGGGCGCGACGCAGTATTTT.

This clonotype was picked up a small number of times. The chain joins TRBV7-2 to TRBJ1-5, with 8 bases lining up with TRBD1. Germline CDR1 is SGHTA and CDR2 is FQGNSA. The V and J ends lost 4 bases and 5 bases, in that order; junction bases with no gene match: 10. The length of the CDR3 is 16 residues. The CDR3 here is CASSSRVGQAYQPQHF. CDR3 DNA: TGTGCCAGCAGCTCAAGGGTGGGACAGGCATATCAGCCCCAGCATTTT.

This clonotype appeared many times. The rearrangement joins TRBV12-3 or TRBV12-4 to TRBJ2-1; D is unresolved. The CDR3 is made up of 13 amino acids. The ends were cut back, 5 bases at V and 0 bases at J, with 5 bases in the middle. Written as DNA, the CDR3 is TGTGCCAGCAGTGGGAACTCCTACAATGAGCAGTTCTTC. This codes for CASSGNSYNEQFF.

This clonotype was recorded many times. CDR3 protein: CSAILDSRLSDEQFF. The CDR3 DNA reads TGCAGTGCTATACTAGACAGCCGATTATCAGATGAGCAGTTCTTC. V is TRBV20-1 and J is TRBJ2-1; D might be TRBD1 or TRBD2, each matching 5 bases. The CDR3 is made up of 15 amino acids. Between the trimmed V and J ends, which lost 4 bases and 8 bases, there was a span of 21 bases. Germline V gene lookup returns CDR1 DFQATT and CDR2 SNEGSKA (reference sequence).

This clonotype has a count of ten or more. This chain joins TRBV7-2 and TRBJ2-1, with D hard to call. Trimming stripped 5 bases from V and 2 bases from J, with 10 bases between. Looked up from germline, CDR1 is SGHTA and CDR2 is FQGNSA. This CDR3 comprises 14 residues. The chain's CDR3 is CASSPLRPYNEQFF. Here the CDR3 DNA reads TGTGCCAGCAGCCCGCTCCGGCCCTACAATGAGCAGTTCTTC.

This clonotype was counted a few times. The chain combines TRBV18 with TRBJ1-2, with 11 bases matching TRBD1. V shed 3 bases and J 6 bases; nucleotides not matched to a gene: 3. The CDR3 is made up of 14 amino acids. The germline gives CDR1 KGHSH, CDR2 LQKENI. The CDR3 coding sequence is TGTGCCAGCTCACCCGGGACAGGGGGAGATGGCTACACCTTC. It is translated as CASSPGTGGDGYTF.

This clonotype was observed at least ten times. The chain links TRBV7-9 to TRBJ1-1, with TRBD1 identical over 8 bases. Germline trimming cut 5 bases from V and 5 bases from J; bases unmatched to any gene: 10. In germline, CDR1 is SEHNR, CDR2 FQNEAQ (reference sequence). CDR3 length: 15 amino acids. The CDR3, as DNA: TGTGCCAGCAGCCCAAGGGACAGGTGGGGGACTGAAGCTTTCTTT. It codes for CASSPRDRWGTEAFF.

This clonotype appeared once. This rearrangement joins TRBV7-6 to TRBJ2-1, with D perhaps TRBD1 or TRBD2 (6 bases each). Germline V gene lookup returns CDR1 SGHVS and CDR2 FNYEAQ. The CDR3 loop spans 16 amino acids. Trimming cost V 2 bases and J 3 bases, with 14 bases left between them. CDR3 residues: CASSLYVGGDYNEQFF. DNA for the CDR3: TGTGCCAGCAGCTTATACGTCGGGGGCGACTACAATGAGCAGTTCTTC.

The chain carries TRBV7-2 and TRBJ1-1; 8 bases match TRBD1. The germline V gene encodes CDR1 SGHTA and CDR2 FQGNSA. The CDR3 spans 15 residues. J was trimmed by 8 bases and V by 6 bases; bases with no gene match: 14. The CDR3: CASRGGDRQGPEAFF. The CDR3 DNA is TGTGCCAGCAGGGGGGGGGATCGACAGGGGCCCGAAGCTTTCTTT.

The chain employs TRBV18 and TRBJ1-5; 7 positions match TRBD1. V gave up 6 bases and J gave up 4 bases; unmatched junction bases: 9. The CDR3 loop spans 15 amino acids. The germline CDR1 and CDR2 sequences are KGHSH and LQKENI. The CDR3 protein is CASSPGGGLNQPQHF. The CDR3 nucleotides read TGTGCCAGCTCCCCAGGGGGGGGGCTGAATCAGCCCCAGCATTTT.

This clonotype was counted between two and nine times. This chain connects TRBV7-2 to TRBJ2-7; the D gene could be TRBD1 or TRBD2 (5 bases each). This CDR3 comprises 13 residues. V was trimmed by 3 bases and J by 3 bases, leaving 9 bases between them. CDR1 and CDR2 (germline): SGHTA, FQGNSA. CDR3 in DNA: TGTGCCAGCAGCTTCGGGGCGGACTACGAGCAGTACTTC. Its protein is CASSFGADYEQYF.

V gene TRBV4-3 combines with J gene TRBJ2-6; D is possibly TRBD1 (5 bases). V was trimmed by 3 bases and J by 4 bases, leaving 10 bases between them. The CDR3 has 15 amino acids. Germline values: CDR1 LGHNA, CDR2 YSLEER. CDR3 residues: CASSQQGSGANVLTF. In nucleotides, the CDR3 is TGCGCCAGCAGCCAGCAGGGTTCGGGGGCCAACGTCCTGACTTTC.

The rearrangement links TRBV11-2 to TRBJ2-5, with 7 bases aligning to TRBD2. The CDR3 has 18 amino acids. Germline CDR1 is SGHAT and CDR2 is FQNNGV. Trimming removed 3 bases from V and 5 bases from J; junction bases left unmatched: 18. CDR3 sequence: CASSFSNIGGSVRETQYF. The CDR3 DNA sequence: TGTGCCAGCAGCTTTAGTAACATCGGCGGGAGCGTGCGGGAGACCCAGTACTTC. The full variable domain, its missing parts supplied by reference TRBV11-2 and TRBJ2-5, is EAGVAQSPRYKIIEKRQSVAFWCNPISGHATLYWYQQILGQGPKLLIQFQNNGVVDDSQLPKDRFSAERLKGVDSTLKIQPAKLEDSAVYLCASSFSNIGGSVRETQYFGPGTRLLVL.

The table lists this clonotype with many counts. The chain has TRBV29-1 and TRBJ2-3, with a possible D match to TRBD2 (6 bases). CDR3 length: 15 residues. The germline gives CDR1 SQVTM, CDR2 ANQGSEA. V was pared by 6 bases and J by 6 bases, with 22 bases between. CDR3 amino acids: CSVNRGLPPKDTQYF. DNA of the CDR3: TGCAGCGTCAACCGGGGACTCCCCCCCAAGGATACGCAGTATTTT.

This clonotype was seen at least ten times. The gene calls are TRBV27 and TRBJ2-7; weak D call: TRBD1 (5 bases). V was clipped by 5 bases and J by 4 bases, with 12 bases between them. This CDR3 has 13 residues. The germline V gene encodes CDR1 MNHEY and CDR2 SMNVEV (reference sequence). The CDR3 here is CASSGETDYEQYF. In DNA, the CDR3 is TGTGCCAGCAGTGGAGAGACAGATTACGAGCAGTACTTC.

This clonotype was recorded many times. The rearrangement uses TRBV11-3 and TRBJ2-1; TRBD1 or TRBD2 may be the D gene (5 bases each). Trimming pared 1 base from V and 6 bases from J, leaving 16 bases between. CDR1 and CDR2 (germline): SGHNT, YENEEA. The CDR3 extends over 16 amino acids. The CDR3 is CASSLAFGGWGNEQFF. DNA of the CDR3: TGTGCCAGCAGCTTAGCGTTTGGGGGTTGGGGCAATGAGCAGTTCTTC. The full variable domain, its missing parts supplied by reference TRBV11-3 and TRBJ2-1, is EAGVVQSPRYKIIEKKQPVAFWCNPISGHNTLYWYLQNLGQGPELLIRYENEEAVDDSQLPKDRFSAERLKGVDSTLKIQPAELGDSAVYLCASSLAFGGWGNEQFFGPGTRLTVL.

This clonotype was detected ten times or more. This chain uses TRBV2 with TRBJ1-6; D gene uncertain. V lost 0 bases and J lost 7, with 10 bases in between. The CDR3 extends over 15 amino acids. Germline loops: CDR1 SNHLY, CDR2 FYNNEI. CDR3: CASSEARVSNSPLHF. As DNA, the CDR3 is TGTGCCAGCAGTGAAGCGAGGGTGAGCAATTCACCCCTCCACTTT.

The V call is TRBV6-2 or TRBV6-3, the J call TRBJ2-7, with TRBD1 matching over 9 bases. Germline V gene data show CDR1 as MNHEY and CDR2 as SVGEGT. V lost 4 bases and J lost 0; bases outside the gene matches: 4. This CDR3 spans 15 amino acids. In DNA form, the CDR3 reads TGTGCCAGCAGTTCTGGACAGGGGATCTCCTACGAGCAGTACTTC. Translated, it gives CASSSGQGISYEQYF.

The sample holds many counts of this clonotype. The chain combines TRBV7-2 with TRBJ2-1; 8 nucleotides match TRBD2. The CDR3 has 14 amino acids. CDR1 is SGHTA and CDR2 is FQGNSA in the germline V gene. V lost 1 base and J lost 5; bases outside the gene matches: 1. The CDR3 sequence is CASSLGGRNNEQFF. In DNA, the CDR3 is TGTGCCAGCAGCTTAGGCGGGAGGAACAATGAGCAGTTCTTC.

This clonotype was seen repeatedly, ten times or more. V usage is TRBV10-3 and J usage is TRBJ1-1; 7 nucleotides align to TRBD1. V shed 6 bases and J 0 bases; nucleotides not matched to a gene: 7. CDR3 size: 15 residues. The germline V gene encodes CDR1 ENHRY and CDR2 SYGVKD. The CDR3 DNA reads TGTGCCATCAGGGACCCACAGGGGTTGAACACTGAAGCTTTCTTT. Protein: CAIRDPQGLNTEAFF.